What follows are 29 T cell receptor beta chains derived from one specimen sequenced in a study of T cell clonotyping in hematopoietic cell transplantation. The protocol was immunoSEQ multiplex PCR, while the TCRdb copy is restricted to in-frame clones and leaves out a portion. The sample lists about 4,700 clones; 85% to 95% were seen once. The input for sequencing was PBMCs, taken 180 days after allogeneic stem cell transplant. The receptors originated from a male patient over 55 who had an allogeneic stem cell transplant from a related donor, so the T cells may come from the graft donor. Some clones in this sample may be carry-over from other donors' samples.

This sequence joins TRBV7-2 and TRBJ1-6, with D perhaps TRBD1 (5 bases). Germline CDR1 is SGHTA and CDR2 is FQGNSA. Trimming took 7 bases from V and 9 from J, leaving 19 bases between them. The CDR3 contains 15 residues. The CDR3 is CASTLGGAKGSPLHF. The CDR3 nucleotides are TGTGCCAGCACCCTAGGAGGGGCTAAGGGTTCACCCCTCCACTTT.

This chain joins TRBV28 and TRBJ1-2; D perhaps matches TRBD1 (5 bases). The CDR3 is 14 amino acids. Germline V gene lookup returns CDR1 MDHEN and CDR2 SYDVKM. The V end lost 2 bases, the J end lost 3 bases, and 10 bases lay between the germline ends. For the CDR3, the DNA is TGTGCCAGCAGTTTACAACAGGAAGACTATGGCTACACCTTC. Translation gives CASSLQQEDYGYTF.

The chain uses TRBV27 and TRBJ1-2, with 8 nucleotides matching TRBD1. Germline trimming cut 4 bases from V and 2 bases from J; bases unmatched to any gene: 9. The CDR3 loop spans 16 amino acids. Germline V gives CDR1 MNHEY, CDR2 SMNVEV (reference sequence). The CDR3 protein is CASSSLGQGLNYGYTF. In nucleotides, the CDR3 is TGTGCCAGCAGTTCCCTAGGACAGGGACTCAACTATGGCTACACCTTC.

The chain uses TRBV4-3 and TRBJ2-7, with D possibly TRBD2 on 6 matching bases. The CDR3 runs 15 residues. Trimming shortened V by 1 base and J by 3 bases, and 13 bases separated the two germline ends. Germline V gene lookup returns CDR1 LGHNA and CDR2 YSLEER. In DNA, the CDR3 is TGCGCCAGCAGCCAAGGTTACGGGAGCCACTACGAGCAGTACTTC. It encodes CASSQGYGSHYEQYF.

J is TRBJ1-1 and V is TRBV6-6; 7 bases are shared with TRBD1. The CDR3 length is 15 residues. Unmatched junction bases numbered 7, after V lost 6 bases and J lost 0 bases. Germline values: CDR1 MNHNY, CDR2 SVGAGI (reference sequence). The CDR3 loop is CASRTGDAMNTEAFF. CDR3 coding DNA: TGTGCCAGCAGAACAGGGGACGCCATGAACACTGAAGCTTTCTTT.

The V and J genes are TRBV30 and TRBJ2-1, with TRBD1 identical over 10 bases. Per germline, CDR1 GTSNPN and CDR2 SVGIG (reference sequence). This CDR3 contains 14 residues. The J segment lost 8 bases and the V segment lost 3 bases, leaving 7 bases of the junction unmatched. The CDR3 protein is CAWSRTGGGDEQFF. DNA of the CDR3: TGTGCCTGGAGCCGGACAGGGGGAGGCGATGAGCAGTTCTTC.

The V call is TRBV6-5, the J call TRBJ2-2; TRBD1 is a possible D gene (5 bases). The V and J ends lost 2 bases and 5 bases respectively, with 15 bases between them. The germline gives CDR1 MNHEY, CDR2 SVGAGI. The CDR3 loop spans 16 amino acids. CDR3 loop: CASSYKTVTRTGELFF. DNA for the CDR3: TGTGCCAGCAGTTACAAGACAGTTACTCGGACCGGGGAGCTGTTTTTT.

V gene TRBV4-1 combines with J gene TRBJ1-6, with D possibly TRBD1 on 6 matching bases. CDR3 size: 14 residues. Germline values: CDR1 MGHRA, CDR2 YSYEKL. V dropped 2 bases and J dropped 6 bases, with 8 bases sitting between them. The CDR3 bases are TGCGCCAGCAGCCAACAGGGGATTAATTCACCCCTCCACTTT. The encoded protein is CASSQQGINSPLHF.

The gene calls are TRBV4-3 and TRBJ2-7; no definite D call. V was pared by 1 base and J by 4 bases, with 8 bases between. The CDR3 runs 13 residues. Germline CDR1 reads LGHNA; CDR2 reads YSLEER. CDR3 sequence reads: CASSQVLNYEQYF. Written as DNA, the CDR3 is TGCGCCAGCAGCCAAGTTCTTAATTACGAGCAGTACTTC.

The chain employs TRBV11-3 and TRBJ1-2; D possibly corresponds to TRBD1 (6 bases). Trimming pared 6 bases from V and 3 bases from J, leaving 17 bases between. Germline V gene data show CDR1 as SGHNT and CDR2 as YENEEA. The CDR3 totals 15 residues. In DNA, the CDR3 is TGTGCCAGCAGGGCAACAGGGTCGGCGGACTATGGCTACACCTTC. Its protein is CASRATGSADYGYTF.

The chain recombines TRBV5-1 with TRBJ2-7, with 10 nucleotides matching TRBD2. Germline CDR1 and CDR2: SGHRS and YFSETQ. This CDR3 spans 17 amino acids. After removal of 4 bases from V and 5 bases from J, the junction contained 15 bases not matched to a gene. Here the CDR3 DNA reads TGCGCCAGCAGCCCTGACAGGGGAACTAGCGGGGCCCACGAGCAGTACTTC. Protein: CASSPDRGTSGAHEQYF.

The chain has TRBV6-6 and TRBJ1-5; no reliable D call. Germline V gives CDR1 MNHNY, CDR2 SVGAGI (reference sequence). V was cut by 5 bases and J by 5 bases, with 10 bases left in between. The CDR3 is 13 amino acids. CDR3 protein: CASSRGRDQPQHF. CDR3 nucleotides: TGTGCCAGCAGTCGCGGGAGGGATCAGCCCCAGCATTTT.

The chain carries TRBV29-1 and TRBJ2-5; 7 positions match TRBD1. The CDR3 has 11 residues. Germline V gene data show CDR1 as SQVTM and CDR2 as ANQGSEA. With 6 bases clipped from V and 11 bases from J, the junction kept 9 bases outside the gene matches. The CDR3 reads CSVGPQGPQYF. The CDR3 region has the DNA TGCAGCGTCGGCCCACAGGGGCCTCAGTACTTC. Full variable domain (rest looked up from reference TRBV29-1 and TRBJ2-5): SAVISQKPSRDICQRGTSLTIQCQVDSQVTMMFWYRQQPGQSLTLIATANQGSEATYESGFVIDKFPISRPNLTFSTLTVSNMSPEDSSIYLCSVGPQGPQYFGPGTRLLVL.

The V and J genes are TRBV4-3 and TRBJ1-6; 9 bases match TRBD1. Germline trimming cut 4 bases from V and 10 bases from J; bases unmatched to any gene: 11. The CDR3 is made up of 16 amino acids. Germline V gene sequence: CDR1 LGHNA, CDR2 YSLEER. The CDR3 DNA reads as TGCGCCAGCAGCCCGGACAGGGGCGCACCGGCCTCACCCCTCCACTTT. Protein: CASSPDRGAPASPLHF.

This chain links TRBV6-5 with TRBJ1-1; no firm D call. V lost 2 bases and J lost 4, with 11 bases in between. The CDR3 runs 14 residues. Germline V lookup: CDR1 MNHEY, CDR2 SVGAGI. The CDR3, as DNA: TGTGCCAGCAGTTACGGCGGGGAGGGCACTGAAGCTTTCTTT. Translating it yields CASSYGGEGTEAFF.

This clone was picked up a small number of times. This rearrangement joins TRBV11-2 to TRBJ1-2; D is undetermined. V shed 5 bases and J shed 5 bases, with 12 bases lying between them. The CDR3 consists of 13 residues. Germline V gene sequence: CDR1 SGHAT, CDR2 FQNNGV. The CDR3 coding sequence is TGTGCCAGCAGCCTGTTACTTGGATATGGCTACACCTTC. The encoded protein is CASSLLLGYGYTF.

The CDR3 coding sequence is TGTGCCAGTCGGACAGGGAACAATCAGCCCCAGCATTTT. Translating gives CASRTGNNQPQHF. The chain joins TRBV28 to TRBJ1-5; TRBD1 aligns across 8 bases. V shed 9 bases and J 3 bases; nucleotides not matched to a gene: 4. The germline CDR1 and CDR2 sequences are MDHEN and SYDVKM. The CDR3 has 13 residues.

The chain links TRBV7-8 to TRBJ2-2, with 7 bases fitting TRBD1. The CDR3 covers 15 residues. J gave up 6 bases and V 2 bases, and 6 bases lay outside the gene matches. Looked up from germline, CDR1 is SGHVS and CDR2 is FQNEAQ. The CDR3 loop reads CASSLTGVKAGELFF. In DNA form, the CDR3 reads TGTGCCAGCAGCTTAACAGGGGTTAAGGCCGGGGAGCTGTTTTTT.

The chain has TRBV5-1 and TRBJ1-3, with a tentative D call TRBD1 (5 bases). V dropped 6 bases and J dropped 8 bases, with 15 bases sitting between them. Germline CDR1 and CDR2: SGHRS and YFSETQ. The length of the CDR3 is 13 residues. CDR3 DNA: TGCGCCAGCACCCAGGGAAATTCCGACACCATATATTTT. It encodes CASTQGNSDTIYF. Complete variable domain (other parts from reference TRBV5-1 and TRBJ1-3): KAGVTQTPRYLIKTRGQQVTLSCSPISGHRSVSWYQQTPGQGLQFLFEYFSETQRNKGNFPGRFSGRQFSNSRSEMNVSTLELGDSALYLCASTQGNSDTIYFGEGSWLTVV.

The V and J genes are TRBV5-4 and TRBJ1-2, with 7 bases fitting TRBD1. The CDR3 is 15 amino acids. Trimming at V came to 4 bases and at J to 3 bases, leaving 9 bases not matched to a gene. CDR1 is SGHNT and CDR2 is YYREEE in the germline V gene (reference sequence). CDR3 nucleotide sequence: TGTGCCAGCAGCCAGGGGGAGGGGGGTGACTATGGCTACACCTTC. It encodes CASSQGEGGDYGYTF.

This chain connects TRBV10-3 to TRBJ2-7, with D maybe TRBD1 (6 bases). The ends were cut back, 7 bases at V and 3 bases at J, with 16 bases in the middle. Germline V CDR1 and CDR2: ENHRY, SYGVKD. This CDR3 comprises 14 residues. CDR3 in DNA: TGTGCCATCAAGGGCCAACAGGGCCACTACGAGCAGTACTTC. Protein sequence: CAIKGQQGHYEQYF.

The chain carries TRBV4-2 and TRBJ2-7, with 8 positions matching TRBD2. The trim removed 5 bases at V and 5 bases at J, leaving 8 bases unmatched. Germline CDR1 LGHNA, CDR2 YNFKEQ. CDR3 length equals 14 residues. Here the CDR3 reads CASSKGTSFNEQYF. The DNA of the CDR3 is TGTGCCAGCAGCAAAGGGACTAGTTTCAACGAGCAGTACTTC.

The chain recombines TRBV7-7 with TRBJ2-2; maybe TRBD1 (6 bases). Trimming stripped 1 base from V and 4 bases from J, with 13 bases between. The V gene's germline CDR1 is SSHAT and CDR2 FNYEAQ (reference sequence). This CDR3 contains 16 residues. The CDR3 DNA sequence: TGTGCCAGCAGCTTAGGGTGGCAGGGGTCCACCGGGGAGCTGTTTTTT. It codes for CASSLGWQGSTGELFF.

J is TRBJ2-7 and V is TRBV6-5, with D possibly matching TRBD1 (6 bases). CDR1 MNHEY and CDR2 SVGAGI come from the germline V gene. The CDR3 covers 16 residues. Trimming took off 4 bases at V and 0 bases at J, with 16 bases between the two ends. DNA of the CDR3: TGTGCCAGCAGTTTCGCAGGGGCGATCAGCTCCTACGAGCAGTACTTC. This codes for CASSFAGAISSYEQYF.

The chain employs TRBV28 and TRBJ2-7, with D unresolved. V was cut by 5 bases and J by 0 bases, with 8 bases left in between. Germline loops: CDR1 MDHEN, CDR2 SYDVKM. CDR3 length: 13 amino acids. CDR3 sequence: CASSGDISYEQYF. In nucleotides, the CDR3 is TGTGCCAGCAGTGGCGACATCTCCTACGAGCAGTACTTC.

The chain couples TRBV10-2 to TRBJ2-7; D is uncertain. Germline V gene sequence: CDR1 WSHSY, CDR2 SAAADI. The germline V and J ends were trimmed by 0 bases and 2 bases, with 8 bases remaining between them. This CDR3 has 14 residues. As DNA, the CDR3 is TGCGCCAGCAGTGAGTCCACAGAAACCTACGAGCAGTACTTC. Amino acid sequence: CASSESTETYEQYF.

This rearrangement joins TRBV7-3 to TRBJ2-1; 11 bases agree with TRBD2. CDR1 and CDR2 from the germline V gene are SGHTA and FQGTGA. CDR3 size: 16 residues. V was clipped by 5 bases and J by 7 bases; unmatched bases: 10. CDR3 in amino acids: CASSRSGGALANEQFF. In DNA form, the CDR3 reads TGTGCCAGCAGCCGTAGCGGGGGGGCCCTGGCAAATGAGCAGTTCTTC.

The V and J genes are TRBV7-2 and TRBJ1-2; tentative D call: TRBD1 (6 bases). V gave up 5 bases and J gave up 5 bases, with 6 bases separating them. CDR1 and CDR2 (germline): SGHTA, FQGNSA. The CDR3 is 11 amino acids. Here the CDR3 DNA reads TGTGCCAGCAGCACAGGGTATGGCTACACCTTC. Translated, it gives CASSTGYGYTF.

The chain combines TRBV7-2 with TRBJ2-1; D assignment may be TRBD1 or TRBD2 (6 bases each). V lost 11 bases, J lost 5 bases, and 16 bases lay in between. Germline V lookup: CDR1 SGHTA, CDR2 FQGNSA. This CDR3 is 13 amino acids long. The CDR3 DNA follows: TGTGCCGCAGGTGGGGGGCCTAACAATGAGCAGTTCTTC. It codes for CAAGGGPNNEQFF. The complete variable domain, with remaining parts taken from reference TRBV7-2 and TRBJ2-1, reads GAGVSQSPSNKVTEKGKDVELRCDPISGHTALYWYRQSLGQGLEFLIYFQGNSAPDKSGLPSDRFSAERTGGSVSTLTIQRTQQEDSAVYLCAAGGGPNNEQFFGPGTRLTVL.